The clone carrying this TCR beta chain occurred a few times. Its target is not known. This sample stems from a study of cytomegalovirus exposure and HLA in healthy donors. Study context: An early data release held around 80 million unique TCRs from HLA-typed donors.

The CDR3 totals 13 residues. V was cut by 4 bases and J by 9 bases, with 16 bases left in between. Germline V gives CDR1 SGDLS, CDR2 YYNGEE. Study results and caveats: Researchers reported in a later analysis that a missense DCLRE1C variant was tied to TCR beta V- and J-gene trimming.

With 60 Vbeta and 13 Jbeta primers, the PCR was carried out. Only in-frame clones appear in the TCRdb table, and some are missing; sequencing was by immunoSEQ multiplex PCR. The repertoire includes about 150,000 clones, 73% of them detected once, and 5.4% sits in the top ten. Sample: PBMCs. The sequence was collected from a woman between 18 and 30 years old in good health and CMV-seropositive. The chain joins TRBV9 to TRBJ2-5, with D perhaps TRBD2 (5 bases). DNA for the CDR3: TGTGCCAGCAGCTTTCAAGCGGCGACGGCCCAGTACTTC. Its translation: CASSFQAATAQYF.